A selection of T cell receptor beta chains follows, all from one sample in a study of OX40 agonist ivuxolimab in advanced cancers. Generated by immunoSEQ multiplex PCR, the TCRdb table keeps only in-frame clones and is missing some. The sample lists roughly 40,000 clones, about 80% seen once, with approximately 1.8% in the top ten. The source was CD4+ or CD8+ T cells sorted from blood, collected in a trial of the OX40 agonist ivuxolimab. These receptors were taken from an adult with an advanced solid tumor such as melanoma, head and neck, liver or kidney cancer. The conserved cysteine and the conserved F or W are not part of the CDR3 here.

v_gene,CDR3aa
TRBV30,AWSVPGTGNEKLF
TRBV6-6,ASSTPRLGDNQPQH
TRBV14,ASSQDRTSYEQY
TRBV7-8,ASSSWGQGAVETQY
TRBV19,ASSTSTGGEAF
TRBV6-1,ASSSTSFLTEAF
TRBV19,ASSINMETQY
TRBV9,ASSPRGVTTEAF
TRBV21-1,ASSGKQGGYT
TRBV7-9,ASSSTGVASGANVLT
TRBV15,ATSPQSLKSLVAF
TRBV18,ASSPPSLYGLNTEAF
TRBV6-1,ASTGQGALGYGYT
TRBV25-1,ASIGREMVGELF
TRBV6-6,ASSIQQETQY
TRBV27,ASSPLGTGELF
TRBV5-6,ASSLVTGGGSRGYT
TRBV18,ASSYPSLAF
TRBV18,ASSPAQGSEETQY
TRBV7-8,ASSLESNTEAF
TRBV5-5,ASSFTGNTEAF
TRBV9,ASSVRRRTGELF
TRBV7-6,ASSLLGGGTGVGELF
TRBV7-9,ASSLDSHGYT
TRBV7-9,ASSLTLSYGYT
TRBV7-9,ASSLGVSGANVLT
TRBV6-5,ASSYAGGGLAF
TRBV5-6,ASCGLADFNTGELF
TRBV10-1,ASSESKAAGLNEQF
TRBV29-1,SVGRGELLTEAF
TRBV11-2,ASSFFYEQY
TRBV5-5,ASSLTGNTEAF
TRBV30,AWSPGGNEQF
TRBV7-2,ASSSRLGFTGELF
TRBV7-2,ASSLRAPLGETQY
TRBV7-8,ASSRGRGGSYNEQF
TRBV9,ASSEGGRSSPLH
TRBV15,ATSRVVGRELF
TRBV4-3,ASSPDRGLNTEAF
TRBV12-5,ASGFKTDTQY
TRBV18,ASSPASTNTGELF
TRBV5-1,ASSLDSGRI